Each of the 2 T cell receptor beta chains below was sequenced from the same sample in a study of identical twins. TCRdb used MiXCR to reprocess the 5' RACE reads, holding one entry per CDR3 protein. This sample has 500,000 to 650,000 distinct CDR3 sequences, with roughly 7.1% found just once. These same records also appear under a second study, on yellow fever vaccine responses in identical twins.

The material sequenced was PBMCs. Receptor source: a woman aged 18 to 35 in good health.

This clonotype was seen a few times. The chain is built from TRBV2 and TRBJ1-3, with D hard to call. V lost 1 base, J lost 4 bases, and 8 bases lay in between. The CDR3 is made up of 14 amino acids. CDR1 is SNHLY and CDR2 is FYNNEI in the germline V gene. This CDR3 is CASSEGWAGNTIYF. In DNA form, the CDR3 reads TGTGCCAGCAGTGAAGGATGGGCAGGAAACACCATATATTTT.

At least ten counts were recorded for this clonotype. This chain joins TRBV7-6 and TRBJ1-6; TRBD1 is a possible D gene (6 bases). From germline, CDR1 is SGHVS and CDR2 FNYEAQ. Trimming took off 5 bases at V and 7 bases at J, with 15 bases between the two ends. CDR3 length: 15 amino acids. The CDR3 DNA follows: TGTGCCAGCAGCCCGGAGATAGGGGGGAATTCACCCCTCCACTTT. It is translated as CASSPEIGGNSPLHF.